These 13 T cell receptor beta chains were sequenced from one sample in a study of type 1 and type 2 diabetes patients. Amplification started from genomic DNA. Amplification of the beta chain CDR3 used 30 forward and 13 reverse multiplex primers. From the multiplex PCR reads, TCRdb called clonotypes with MiXCR, one entry per CDR3 protein. The table lists a few hundred thousand distinct CDR3 sequences, over 45% of them singletons. Material: peripheral blood mononuclear cells (PBMCs). The receptors derive from a young man with type 2 diabetes.

The rearrangement links TRBV19 to TRBJ2-3; TRBD1 matches 8 bases. The germline V gene encodes CDR1 LNHDA and CDR2 SQIVND (reference sequence). The V gene end was trimmed by 3 bases and the J gene end by 7 bases; junction bases not matched to a gene: 12. The CDR3 runs 16 residues. The CDR3 protein is CASSISLDRVGNTQYF. DNA of the CDR3: TGTGCCAGTAGTATCTCCCTGGACAGGGTCGGAAATACGCAGTATTTT.

This clonotype has just a few counts. The V and J genes are TRBV2 and TRBJ2-1, with 8 bases matching TRBD1. This CDR3 region has 15 residues. The V segment lost 7 bases and the J segment 7 bases; nucleotides outside the gene matches: 12. The germline CDR1 and CDR2 sequences are SNHLY and FYNNEI. CDR3 sequence: CASKEGTGGGNEQFF. CDR3 sequence (DNA): TGTGCCAGCAAAGAGGGGACAGGAGGGGGGAATGAGCAGTTCTTC.

The CDR3 sequence is CASSYRQGEAFF. The CDR3 nucleotides are TGTGCCAGCAGTTACCGACAGGGGGAAGCTTTCTTT. The chain carries TRBV6-6 and TRBJ1-1; the match to TRBD1 covers 8 bases. V gave up 2 bases and J gave up 8 bases; unmatched junction bases: 1. Germline V lookup: CDR1 MNHNY, CDR2 SVGAGI (reference sequence). CDR3 length equals 12 residues.

J is TRBJ2-1 and V is TRBV29-1, with D unresolved. This CDR3 is 13 amino acids long. Germline V CDR1 and CDR2: SQVTM, ANQGSEA. Trimming shortened V by 7 bases and J by 0 bases, and 10 bases separated the two germline ends. The CDR3 bases are TGCAGCGGAGCCTTTTCCTCCTACAATGAGCAGTTCTTC. Protein sequence: CSGAFSSYNEQFF.

J is TRBJ2-3 and V is TRBV20-1; possibly TRBD1 for D (6 bases). Trimming left V 0 bases short and J 0 bases short, with 13 bases between. This CDR3 has 16 residues. The germline gives CDR1 DFQATT, CDR2 SNEGSKA (reference sequence). CDR3 protein: CSARDLDSSSTDTQYF. In DNA, the CDR3 is TGCAGTGCTAGAGATCTGGACAGCTCTAGCACAGATACGCAGTATTTT.

This rearrangement joins TRBV12-3 or TRBV12-4 to TRBJ2-7, with 7 positions matching TRBD1. The CDR3 sequence is 14 residues long. The V segment lost 5 bases and the J segment 6 bases; nucleotides outside the gene matches: 10. CDR3 sequence reads: CASSRTGVGGEQYF. The CDR3 bases are TGTGCCAGCAGTCGCACAGGGGTCGGTGGCGAGCAGTACTTC.

The chain combines TRBV30 with TRBJ2-1, with 10 bases matching TRBD1. The trim removed 8 bases at V and 3 bases at J, leaving 13 bases unmatched. Germline V lookup: CDR1 GTSNPN, CDR2 SVGIG (reference sequence). This CDR3 is 16 amino acids long. The CDR3 DNA sequence: TGTGCCAGTAGTATAGGACAGGGGGAGAGCTACAATGAGCAGTTCTTC. Its protein is CASSIGQGESYNEQFF.

V is TRBV24-1 and J is TRBJ2-1; D possibly corresponds to TRBD2 (6 bases). This CDR3 is built from 13 residues. Trimming removed 5 bases from V and 3 bases from J, with 7 bases in between. The germline V gene has CDR1 KGHDR and CDR2 SFDVKD. CDR3 DNA sequence: TGTGCCACCAGTGCGGGGGTCTACAATGAGCAGTTCTTC. This translates into CATSAGVYNEQFF.

This clonotype was observed a handful of times. The chain carries TRBV29-1 and TRBJ2-3; 10 bases agree with TRBD1. V lost 0 bases, J lost 2 bases, and 5 bases stayed unmatched. This CDR3 spans 16 amino acids. Germline lookup yields CDR1 SQVTM and CDR2 ANQGSEA. The CDR3 DNA reads TGCAGCGTTGAAGAGGGGACAGGGGAAAACACAGATACGCAGTATTTT. This sequence encodes CSVEEGTGENTDTQYF.

The gene calls are TRBV2 and TRBJ2-7, with D unclear. Germline loops: CDR1 SNHLY, CDR2 FYNNEI. The ends were cut back, 8 bases at V and 4 bases at J, with 18 bases in the middle. The CDR3 has 14 residues. The CDR3: CASSPGSFPYEQYF. CDR3 coding DNA: TGTGCCAGCTCACCGGGTAGCTTCCCTTACGAGCAGTACTTC.

This chain joins TRBV12-3 or TRBV12-4 and TRBJ2-5; 13 nucleotides line up with TRBD2. Near its end, the DNA agrees better with TRBJ2-1, so the J call may be wrong. The CDR3 totals 15 residues. CDR3 DNA sequence: TGTGCCAGCAGTTTGGGACTAGCGGGATCCAATGAGCAGTTCTTC. It is translated as CASSLGLAGSNEQFF.

The J gene is TRBJ2-7, the V gene TRBV4-2, with D perhaps TRBD1 (5 bases). V lost 0 bases and J 6 bases, leaving 15 bases between the germline ends. Germline V gene data show CDR1 as LGHNA and CDR2 as YNFKEQ. This CDR3 contains 15 residues. Written as DNA, the CDR3 is TGTGCCAGCAGCCAAGAAACGCCAGGGTTGAGCGAGCAGTACTTC. This encodes CASSQETPGLSEQYF.

This clonotype has just a few counts. The chain combines TRBV11-2 with TRBJ2-5; D remains ambiguous. The CDR3 loop spans 15 amino acids. The V end lost 5 bases, the J end lost 3 bases, and 16 bases lay between the germline ends. Germline loops: CDR1 SGHAT, CDR2 FQNNGV. The CDR3 bases are TGTGCCAGCAGCCCCGCTAAGTTGTCCGAAGAGACCCAGTACTTC. Its protein product is CASSPAKLSEETQYF.